These 17 T cell receptor beta chains share one sample of origin, sequenced in a study of blood T cell repertoires in COVID-19 (dated by TCRdb to the early 2020s). The library came from the immunoSEQ multiplex PCR assay. TCRdb holds this immuneACCESS table with in-frame rearrangements only. Some clones are missing; in checked studies, unresolved V genes explain under half, and the rest has no known cause. The sample table holds about 110,000 clones, of which less than 90% were seen once. Together, the top ten hold 4% to 5.5% of the sample. Sequencing was performed on peripheral blood. These receptors all come from a human donor in a cohort sampled during active COVID-19.

This chain connects TRBV7-2 to TRBJ2-3; 7 positions agree with TRBD1. V shed 1 base and J 4 bases; nucleotides not matched to a gene: 8. CDR3 length: 16 amino acids. CDR1 is SGHTA, CDR2 FQGNSA, per germline. The CDR3 loop is CASSLDWTGVSDTQYF. DNA of the CDR3: TGTGCCAGCAGCTTAGATTGGACAGGAGTTTCAGATACGCAGTATTTT.

The rearrangement links TRBV6-2 or TRBV6-3 to TRBJ1-2; 7 nucleotides agree with TRBD1. CDR3 length: 13 amino acids. Trimming at V came to 6 bases and at J to 2 bases, leaving 3 bases not matched to a gene. Germline CDR1 and CDR2: MNHEY and SVGEGT. Here the CDR3 reads CASSSTGNYGYTF. DNA of the CDR3: TGTGCCAGCAGCTCGACAGGGAACTATGGCTACACCTTC.

The chain links TRBV3-1 (or the pseudogene TRBV3-2) to TRBJ1-5; D may be TRBD1 (6 bases). Trimming shortened V by 4 bases and J by 7 bases, and 11 bases separated the two germline ends. Germline CDR1 is LGHDT and CDR2 is YNNKEL (reference sequence). The CDR3 covers 13 residues. The CDR3 loop is CASSPSTGQPQHF. In DNA form, the CDR3 reads TGTGCCAGCAGCCCCTCTACAGGGCAGCCCCAGCATTTT.

This clone was seen more than once but under ten times. The chain uses TRBV4-1 and TRBJ2-2; 8 nucleotides line up with TRBD2. CDR1 and CDR2 (germline): MGHRA, YSYEKL. Trimming took 6 bases from V and 1 from J; bases not matched to a gene: 16. The CDR3 runs to 19 residues. For the CDR3, the DNA is TGCGCCAGCAGTTTCCTGGCGTCACCGGCGGGAGGGAACACCGGGGAGCTGTTTTTT. Protein: CASSFLASPAGGNTGELFF.

The chain combines TRBV19 with TRBJ2-2, with 14 bases fitting TRBD2. After removal of 7 bases from V and 6 bases from J, the junction contained 4 bases not matched to a gene. This CDR3 region has 15 residues. The germline V gene encodes CDR1 LNHDA and CDR2 SQIVND (reference sequence). The CDR3 sequence: CASTLTSGRAGELFF. CDR3 nucleotides: TGTGCCAGTACCCTGACTAGCGGGAGGGCCGGGGAGCTGTTTTTT.

In its sample, this clone was seen once. This chain connects TRBV18 to TRBJ1-5; 9 bases are a match to TRBD1. Germline V CDR1 and CDR2: KGHSH, LQKENI. CDR3 length: 14 residues. V shed 6 bases and J 6 bases; nucleotides not matched to a gene: 6. The chain's CDR3 is CASSPTGGTQPQHF. CDR3 bases: TGTGCCAGCTCTCCAACAGGGGGCACTCAGCCCCAGCATTTT.

This sequence joins TRBV5-1 and TRBJ2-3; D possibly corresponds to TRBD2 (7 bases). Germline-derived CDR1 and CDR2 are SGHRS and YFSETQ. This CDR3 contains 16 residues. V lost 0 bases, J lost 5 bases, and 16 bases lay in between. The CDR3 loop is CASSLEGGGPKDTQYF. The CDR3 DNA is TGCGCCAGCAGCTTGGAAGGGGGAGGGCCTAAAGATACGCAGTATTTT.

The CDR3 region is CASRLGTDEYEQYF. As DNA, the CDR3 is TGCGCCAGCAGACTCGGGACTGACGAATACGAGCAGTACTTC. This chain uses TRBV10-1 with TRBJ2-7, with D perhaps TRBD2 (6 bases). Per the germline V gene, CDR1 is WNHNN and CDR2 is SYGVQD (reference sequence). The CDR3 extends over 14 amino acids. V was cut by 6 bases and J by 4 bases, with 16 bases left in between.

This chain connects TRBV30 to TRBJ2-1; possible D gene TRBD2, 5 bases. CDR1 is GTSNPN, CDR2 SVGIG, per germline (reference sequence). The CDR3 runs 13 residues. The V and J ends lost 4 bases and 1 base respectively, with 8 bases between them. In DNA, the CDR3 is TGTGCCTGGATCGCGGGTTCCTACAATGAGCAGTTCTTC. Residues: CAWIAGSYNEQFF.

This clone came up a few times. This chain uses TRBV9 with TRBJ2-2, with TRBD1 matching over 10 bases. The CDR3 spans 17 residues. V lost 4 bases and J lost 6; bases outside the gene matches: 12. In germline, CDR1 is SGDLS, CDR2 YYNGEE. DNA of the CDR3: TGTGCCAGCAGCCCCCTGAGGTCCGGGACAGGGGCCGGGGAGCTGTTTTTT. It yields the protein CASSPLRSGTGAGELFF.

This clone occurred a few times. The CDR3 here is CAWKQGPDSGANVLTF. The CDR3 nucleotides read TGTGCCTGGAAGCAGGGGCCCGACTCTGGGGCCAACGTCCTGACTTTC. The V gene is TRBV30, the J gene TRBJ2-6, with D possibly being TRBD1 (6 bases). Between the trimmed V and J ends, which lost 4 bases and 0 bases, there was a span of 13 bases. CDR1 and CDR2 from the germline V gene are GTSNPN and SVGIG (reference sequence). The CDR3 runs to 16 residues.

V and J are TRBV5-4 and TRBJ2-5, with D hard to call. Germline-derived CDR1 and CDR2 are SGHNT and YYREEE (reference sequence). V shed 0 bases and J shed 4 bases, with 10 bases lying between them. CDR3 length: 14 residues. Here the CDR3 DNA reads TGTGCCAGCAGCTTGGGGCAGGTTTCAGAGACCCAGTACTTC. This sequence encodes CASSLGQVSETQYF.

The genes are TRBV27 and TRBJ2-4; 8 bases line up with TRBD2. Germline CDR1 reads MNHEY; CDR2 reads SMNVEV (reference sequence). This CDR3 contains 14 residues. V was pared by 6 bases and J by 3 bases, with 4 bases of the junction left unmatched. CDR3 DNA: TGTGCCAGCAGAACCGGGACTAGCAAAAACATTCAGTACTTC. It encodes CASRTGTSKNIQYF.

The CDR3 DNA sequence: TGTGCCAGCAGCTTATCCGGGACTAACTCTGGGGCCAACGTCCTGACTTTC. Protein sequence: CASSLSGTNSGANVLTF. This chain connects TRBV7-9 to TRBJ2-6, with 7 bases aligning to TRBD2. Germline V CDR1 and CDR2: SEHNR, FQNEAQ (reference sequence). There are 17 residues in the CDR3. Unmatched junction bases numbered 4, after V lost 2 bases and J lost 0 bases.

The chain employs TRBV19 and TRBJ1-5; 7 bases fit TRBD1. V was clipped by 7 bases and J by 2 bases; unmatched bases: 5. The CDR3 is 14 residues long. From germline, CDR1 is LNHDA and CDR2 SQIVND (reference sequence). This chain's CDR3 is CASTRQGGNQPQHF. The CDR3 DNA follows: TGTGCCAGTACCCGACAGGGCGGCAATCAGCCCCAGCATTTT.

As DNA, the CDR3 is TGTGCCAGCGGCTCACAGGGGGCGAGGGGTGAGCAGTTCTTC. Its protein is CASGSQGARGEQFF. The V and J genes are TRBV25-1 and TRBJ2-1, with 9 bases identical to TRBD1. The CDR3 consists of 14 residues. V shed 8 bases and J 9 bases; nucleotides not matched to a gene: 11. Per the germline V gene, CDR1 is MGHDK and CDR2 is SYGVNS.

V is TRBV7-2 and J is TRBJ1-2; 7 bases match TRBD1. This CDR3 is built from 16 residues. J gave up 4 bases and V 2 bases, and 10 bases lay outside the gene matches. Germline lookup yields CDR1 SGHTA and CDR2 FQGNSA. CDR3 sequence (DNA): TGTGCCAGCAGCTTACAGGGGGGTGACGAGGGCTATGGCTACACCTTC. This encodes CASSLQGGDEGYGYTF.